This TCR beta chain is from a study of CXCR3-negative and CXCR3-positive naive CD8 T cells. Overall study results and limits: Relative to CXCR3-negative naive cells, CXCR3-positive naive cells had more hydrophobic TRB CDR3s. Memory cells showed distinct TRBV-TRBJ patterns, while the two naive subsets matched. Both naive subsets had comparably high diversity; memory CD8+ cells much lower.

The authors made the TRB cDNA libraries by 5' RACE using UMI labels. For each CDR3 protein, TCRdb gives one entry from its re-call of the 5' RACE reads, without DNA. Its clone listing holds about 120,000 distinct CDR3 sequences. To note about this clonotype: Its specificity is unknown.

The germline V gene encodes CDR1 LNHDA and CDR2 SQIVND (reference sequence). The CDR3 contains 17 residues. The chain links TRBV19 to TRBJ1-5; TCRdb lists TRBD1, though no DNA is available to test this call. Sequencing input: naive CXCR3+ CD8+ T cells from blood. Subset in this sample: CD45RO-CCR7+CD27+CD95- naive CD8+ T cells expressing CXCR3 (TNR3+). The receptor was isolated from a human donor in good health. Some clones in this sample may be carry-over from other donors' samples. The CDR3 protein is CASSPPYGQSFGQPQHF.